The rows below give T cell receptor beta chains drawn from one sample of a study of T-cell reconstitution after alpha-beta-depleted transplantation in children. TCRdb redid the calling of the PCR reads with MiXCR, one entry per CDR3 protein. The sample shows a few hundred thousand distinct CDR3 sequences, 25% to 30% of them seen only once. Material: PBMCs, obtained before TCRalphabeta/CD19-depleted stem cell transplant. Receptors originate from a boy in the first two years of life with Wiskott-Aldrich syndrome, due to receive a stem cell transplant. Both conserved end residues are part of each CDR3. D genes are given only for firm matches. Where a row states a size, it is once, few, many or the class of an expanded clone; other rows omit it.

j_call d_call v_call clone_size cdr3_nt cdr3_aa
TRBJ1-5 NA TRBV7-2 once TGTGCCAGCAGCTTAAAGGGCGGGGGAAGTCAGCCCCAGCATTTT CASSLKGGGSQPQHF
TRBJ1-1 TRBD1 TRBV3-1 NA TGTGCCAGCAGCCCGTTACTACAGGGGGCCCGAGGCACTGAAGCTTTCTTT CASSPLLQGARGTEAFF
TRBJ2-3 TRBD2 TRBV12-3/TRBV12-4 many TGTGCCAGCAGCTTAGCGGGAGGGCCCACAGATACGCAGTATTTT CASSLAGGPTDTQYF
TRBJ1-2 NA TRBV12-3/TRBV12-4 NA TGTGCCAGCAGTTTGGGAGGGAAGACCCTCCGATATGGCTACACCTTC CASSLGGKTLRYGYTF
TRBJ2-3 TRBD2 TRBV27 NA TGTGCCAGCAGCTTAGCGGGAGGGCCCCCAGATACGCAGTATTTT CASSLAGGPPDTQYF
TRBJ2-7 NA TRBV3-1 NA TGTGCCAGCAGCCCCACGGGAGCTCCCAACGAGCAGTACTTC CASSPTGAPNEQYF
TRBJ2-1 NA TRBV15 NA TGTGCCACCAGCGGACGAGCGGAAACCTCCTACAATGAGCAGTTCTTC CATSGRAETSYNEQFF
TRBJ2-5 NA TRBV20-1 NA TGCAGTGCTCCCTGGGGTAGTTTGATCAGCCAGTACTTC CSAPWGSLISQYF
TRBJ2-1 TRBD2 TRBV12-3/TRBV12-4 NA TGTGCCAGCAGTCAGGCTGGACTAGCGGGAGATGAGCAGTTCTTC CASSQAGLAGDEQFF
TRBJ1-5 NA TRBV18 NA TGTGCCAGCTCACCGACGGACAATCAGCCCCAGCATTTT CASSPTDNQPQHF
TRBJ1-3 NA TRBV7-6 few TGTGCCAGCAGCCCGGACGGAAGCTCTGGAAACACCATATATTTT CASSPDGSSGNTIYF
TRBJ2-5 NA TRBV9 few TGTGCCAGCAGCGTTTCCGGGATGGAGACCCAGTACTTC CASSVSGMETQYF
TRBJ1-3 NA TRBV12-3/TRBV12-4 NA TGTGCCAGCAGTTTAGGGCGGAACACCATATATTTT CASSLGRNTIYF
TRBJ2-7 NA TRBV5-1 NA TGCGCCAGCAGCTTCGAGGACGAGCAGTACTTC CASSFEDEQYF
TRBJ2-7 TRBD2 TRBV19 NA TGTGCCAGTAGTATCGGACTAGCGGTAAGCTCCTACGAGCAGTACTTC CASSIGLAVSSYEQYF
TRBJ2-3 NA TRBV2 NA TGTGCCAGCGGGGAGTTAAGGGAGAGCACAGATACGCAGTATTTT CASGELRESTDTQYF
TRBJ1-2 TRBD1 TRBV5-1 few TGCGCCAGCACTGGACAGGGTCTGTATGGCTACACCTTC CASTGQGLYGYTF
TRBJ2-1 NA TRBV4-1 NA TGCGCCAGCAGCCCGCGGAGTATTCAAAGGTCCTACAATGAGCAGTTCTTC CASSPRSIQRSYNEQFF
TRBJ2-3 TRBD1 TRBV20-1 few TGCAGTGCTCCCTCGACAGGGTCGCAGTATTTT CSAPSTGSQYF
TRBJ2-7 NA TRBV12-3/TRBV12-4 few TGTGCCAGCAAAATCCAACAGGGGGGGGAGTACGAGCAGTACTTC CASKIQQGGEYEQYF
TRBJ1-2 NA TRBV10-3 few TGTGCCATCAGTGGTGCTGGGGGCGGTTATGGCTACACCTTC CAISGAGGGYGYTF
TRBJ2-3 NA TRBV5-1 few TGCGCCAGCAGCTGGTCGGGAACTAGCACAGATACGCAGTATTTT CASSWSGTSTDTQYF
TRBJ2-7 NA TRBV9 NA TGTGCCAGCTCCCGTGGGAGGCCCCCCTACGAGCAGTACTTC CASSRGRPPYEQYF
TRBJ1-1 NA TRBV5-1 few TGCGCCAGCAAACCCGCAGGAGGGGCGAACACTGAAGCTTTCTTT CASKPAGGANTEAFF
TRBJ2-3 NA TRBV20-1 NA TGCAGTGCGAGAGGGAGCGGGACACTTAGCACAGATACGCAGTATTTT CSARGSGTLSTDTQYF
TRBJ1-3 NA TRBV20-1 few TGCAGTGCTAGTGGGGCGACCTACTCTGGAAACACCATATATTTT CSASGATYSGNTIYF
TRBJ1-1 NA TRBV4-1 NA TGCGCCAGCAGCCAAACCAAGGGAGGGGCTGAAGCTTTCTTT CASSQTKGGAEAFF
TRBJ1-5 NA TRBV3-1 NA TGTGCCAGCAGCCAAGGGGGGGCGAGTAGCAATCAGCCCCAGCATTTT CASSQGGASSNQPQHF
TRBJ2-7 TRBD2 TRBV20-1 few TGCAGTGCTAGAAACTTAGCGGGAGCAATGTGGGAGCAGTACTTC CSARNLAGAMWEQYF
TRBJ2-3 TRBD2 TRBV7-9 few TGTGCCAGCAGCTCTCTAGCGGGAGGTTTAGATACGCAGTATTTT CASSSLAGGLDTQYF
TRBJ1-2 NA TRBV20-1 NA TGCAGTGCTACGGTACCTGGCTATGGCTACACCTTC CSATVPGYGYTF
TRBJ1-2 TRBD1 TRBV4-2 NA TGTGCCAGCAGCCTAGGGACAGGACGCTATGGCTACACCTTC CASSLGTGRYGYTF
TRBJ2-1 TRBD2 TRBV11-2 few TGTGCCAGCAGCTTAGGTCCTACACTAGCGGCTTTTAGCTCCTACAATGAGCAGTTCTTC CASSLGPTLAAFSSYNEQFF
TRBJ2-3 NA TRBV5-1 few TGCGCCAGCAGCTTTCGCCAAGAAAGCACAGATACGCAGTATTTT CASSFRQESTDTQYF
TRBJ2-7 NA TRBV6-2/TRBV6-3 NA TGTGCCAGCAGTTACGGGTTGTGGCCGGGGAGCGACGAGCAGTACTTC CASSYGLWPGSDEQYF
TRBJ2-2 NA TRBV12-3/TRBV12-4 few TGTGCCAGCAGTTTAAAGGGGGAGCTGTTTTTT CASSLKGELFF
TRBJ2-1 NA TRBV18 NA TGTGCCAGCTCCCTGCTCGGGACGAGGGGAACCTACAATGAGCAGTTCTTC CASSLLGTRGTYNEQFF
TRBJ2-2 NA TRBV5-6 NA TGTGCCAGCAGCTTTTCGGTCCGAGGGGGTACCGGGGAGCTGTTTTTT CASSFSVRGGTGELFF
TRBJ1-2 TRBD1 TRBV5-1 NA TGCGCCAGCTCTTCTCCGTCCGGGACAGCTAACTATGGCTACACCTTC CASSSPSGTANYGYTF
TRBJ2-5 TRBD2 TRBV20-1 few TGCAGTGCTCTTAGCGGGAGGAGCCAAGAGACCCAGTACTTC CSALSGRSQETQYF
TRBJ2-2 NA TRBV5-1 NA TGCGCCAGCGGCAGCGGTGCCGGGGAGCTGTTTTTT CASGSGAGELFF
TRBJ1-1 NA TRBV4-1 few TGCGCCAGCAGCCAAGATTCGTCAGGGGCTTGGGCGAACACTGAAGCTTTCTTT CASSQDSSGAWANTEAFF
TRBJ2-7 TRBD1 TRBV27 few TGTGCCAGCAGTTTATCCAGGACAGGGGACGAGCAGTACTTC CASSLSRTGDEQYF
TRBJ2-7 TRBD1 TRBV5-1 NA TGCGCCAGCAGAGTGGCCGGGACAGGGATCTACGAGCAGTACTTC CASRVAGTGIYEQYF
TRBJ2-7 TRBD1 TRBV4-1 few TGCGCCAGCAGCCGGATCTCGACAGGGGGGGTTCTCAACGAGCAGTACTTC CASSRISTGGVLNEQYF
TRBJ2-1 TRBD2 TRBV9 NA TGTGCCAGCAGCGCTAGCGGGAGTCACAATGAGCAGTTCTTC CASSASGSHNEQFF
TRBJ2-3 NA TRBV5-1 NA TGCGCCAGCAGCTTGGGAAGGTACACAGATACGCAGTATTTT CASSLGRYTDTQYF
TRBJ1-5 NA TRBV12-3/TRBV12-4 NA TGTGCCAGCAGTTTTAGGGCTGGACCCATCCAAACCGAGGGTAATAGCAATCAGCCCCAGCATTTT CASSFRAGPIQTEGNSNQPQHF
TRBJ1-5 NA TRBV9 NA TGTGCCAGCGGGGGGCCCAATCAGCCCCAGCATTTT CASGGPNQPQHF
TRBJ2-1 TRBD1 TRBV5-1 few TGCGCCAGCAGCTTGGGGACAGGGGGCGATGAGCAGTTCTTC CASSLGTGGDEQFF
TRBJ1-2 NA TRBV5-6 NA TGTGCCAGCAGCTTGCAGGGTACCTATGGCTACACCTTC CASSLQGTYGYTF
TRBJ2-7 NA TRBV20-1 few TGCAGTGCTAGTTCGGCAGTGACCTACGAGCAGTACTTC CSASSAVTYEQYF
TRBJ1-6 NA TRBV28 few TGTGCCAGCAGTTTCATGAGTCTAACGTTGGATTCACCCCTCCACTTT CASSFMSLTLDSPLHF
TRBJ2-5 NA TRBV20-1 NA TGCAGTGCTCACCCTCTGGGGTTACAAGAGACCCAGTACTTC CSAHPLGLQETQYF
TRBJ2-6 TRBD1 TRBV6-5 NA TGTGCCAGCACTCCACGACAGGGGGGAGGACTCTCTGGGGCCAACGTCCTGACTTTC CASTPRQGGGLSGANVLTF